The 3 T cell receptor beta chains below come from one sample, sequenced in a study of blood T cell repertoires in COVID-19. Libraries were prepared by immunoSEQ multiplex PCR; TCRdb keeps only in-frame clonotypes and omits some of them. The sample has fewer than 250,000 clones; about 85% are singletons. The sequenced sample was peripheral blood. The receptor source for this set is a man between 65 and 85 years old with acute or convalescent COVID-19.

The chain carries TRBV6-2 or TRBV6-3 and TRBJ2-3, with D possibly matching TRBD1 (5 bases). The germline CDR1 and CDR2 sequences are MNHEY and SVGEGT. V was clipped by 2 bases and J by 2 bases, with 8 bases between them. The CDR3 is made up of 14 amino acids. For the CDR3, the DNA is TGTGCCAGCAGTTACGGGGCGTTCACAGATACGCAGTATTTT. Protein: CASSYGAFTDTQYF.

With respect to this clone: The sample carries other DNA sequences with the same CDR3. The chain combines TRBV18 with TRBJ1-2; no firm D call. Deletions cut 3 bases from V and 5 bases from J, with 7 bases between. The length of the CDR3 is 12 residues. The germline CDR1 and CDR2 sequences are KGHSH and LQKENI. CDR3: CASSPLEYGYTF. CDR3 bases: TGTGCCAGCTCACCGTTGGAGTATGGCTACACCTTC.

The V call is TRBV7-9, the J call TRBJ1-2; D perhaps matches TRBD1 (6 bases). The CDR3 runs to 14 residues. Deletions cut 6 bases from V and 4 bases from J, with 15 bases between. Germline values: CDR1 SEHNR, CDR2 FQNEAQ (reference sequence). The CDR3 DNA follows: TGTGCCAGCAGTGGTGGACAGCGAAGCTATGGCTACACCTTC. Protein product: CASSGGQRSYGYTF.